The 28 T cell receptor beta chains reported below all come from one sample, sequenced in a study of T cell repertoires in cytomegalovirus infection. TCRdb reanalysed the reads using MiXCR and keeps one entry per CDR3 protein. The sample includes about 600,000 distinct CDR3 sequences, less than 25% of them seen just once. Material for sequencing was CD8+ T cells from PBMCs. The source of these receptors is a human donor in good health (CMV status not recorded). Some clones in this sample may be carry-over from other donors' samples.

This clonotype was picked up a small number of times. J is TRBJ1-6 and V is TRBV28; 7 nucleotides align to TRBD1. The V and J ends lost 3 bases and 0 bases, in that order; junction bases with no gene match: 2. Germline V gene data show CDR1 as MDHEN and CDR2 as SYDVKM. The CDR3 is made up of 16 amino acids. The CDR3 DNA follows: TGTGCCAGCAGTTTGGACAGGAGCTCCTATAATTCACCCCTCCACTTT. Amino acids: CASSLDRSSYNSPLHF.

This clonotype turned up a few times. The chain employs TRBV6-2 or TRBV6-3 and TRBJ1-1; D remains unclear. The CDR3 covers 13 residues. V was shortened by 6 bases and J by 6 bases, with 14 bases between the two germline ends. Per germline, CDR1 MNHEY and CDR2 SVGEGT. Here the CDR3 reads CASRSTTAAEAFF. The CDR3 region has the DNA TGTGCCAGCAGGTCGACAACGGCCGCTGAAGCTTTCTTT.

V usage is TRBV29-1 and J usage is TRBJ1-1; D possibly corresponds to TRBD1 (5 bases). The CDR3 consists of 12 residues. V was pared by 6 bases and J by 8 bases, with 16 bases between. Germline V lookup: CDR1 SQVTM, CDR2 ANQGSEA. The CDR3 sequence is CSVNTGRTEAFF. The CDR3 region has the DNA TGCAGCGTCAACACTGGACGGACAGAAGCTTTCTTT. Using reference TRBV29-1 and TRBJ1-1 for the parts outside the CDR3, the full variable domain is SAVISQKPSRDICQRGTSLTIQCQVDSQVTMMFWYRQQPGQSLTLIATANQGSEATYESGFVIDKFPISRPNLTFSTLTVSNMSPEDSSIYLCSVNTGRTEAFFGQGTRLTVV.

V is TRBV10-3 and J is TRBJ2-1, with D perhaps being TRBD1 or TRBD2 (6 bases each). Germline V gene data show CDR1 as ENHRY and CDR2 as SYGVKD. This CDR3 spans 17 amino acids. The ends were cut back, 2 bases at V and 0 bases at J, with 14 bases in the middle. CDR3 residues: CAISEQEGVGSYNEQFF. CDR3 sequence (DNA): TGTGCCATCAGTGAGCAGGAGGGGGTAGGCTCCTACAATGAGCAGTTCTTC.

In this sample, this clonotype turned up many times. The chain couples TRBV7-9 to TRBJ2-7; 10 nucleotides line up with TRBD1. Germline CDR1 SEHNR, CDR2 FQNEAQ (reference sequence). This CDR3 spans 14 amino acids. Unmatched junction bases numbered 5, after V lost 4 bases and J lost 5 bases. CDR3 residues: CASSSGQGRNEQYF. As DNA, the CDR3 is TGTGCCAGCAGCTCGGGACAGGGGAGGAACGAGCAGTACTTC.

The chain uses TRBV6-2 or TRBV6-3 and TRBJ2-7, with D possibly matching TRBD1 (6 bases). This CDR3 contains 13 residues. Looked up from germline, CDR1 is MNHEY and CDR2 is SVGEGT. V lost 6 bases, J lost 3 bases, and 12 bases lay in between. CDR3 in amino acids: CASRADRVYEQYV. The CDR3 nucleotides are TGTGCCAGCAGAGCGGACAGAGTCTACGAGCAGTACGTC.

The chain's CDR3 is CATSRDRTSGNTIYF. CDR3 DNA: TGTGCCACCAGCAGAGATAGGACCTCTGGAAACACCATATATTTT. This rearrangement joins TRBV15 to TRBJ1-3; D gene uncertain. Looked up from germline, CDR1 is LNHNV and CDR2 is YYDKDF (reference sequence). Trimming removed 0 bases from V and 0 bases from J, with 6 bases in between. This CDR3 has 15 residues.

This clonotype was recorded at least ten times. The V and J genes are TRBV7-2 and TRBJ2-7; TRBD1 matches 10 bases. The germline gives CDR1 SGHTA, CDR2 FQGNSA. V lost 1 base to trimming and J lost 7 bases; unmatched junction nucleotides: 7. The CDR3 runs to 15 residues. The DNA for the CDR3 is TGTGCCAGCAGCTTAGGCGCGGGACAGGGGAGGGAGCAGTACGTC. The encoded protein is CASSLGAGQGREQYV.

This clonotype was seen a few times. The rearrangement uses TRBV29-1 and TRBJ2-5, with 10 bases matching TRBD2. Germline-derived CDR1 and CDR2 are SQVTM and ANQGSEA. CDR3 size: 16 residues. Trimming removed 0 bases from V and 5 bases from J; junction bases left unmatched: 9. CDR3 nucleotides: TGCAGCGTTGAAGATCTGAGCGGGGGGGCCTGGGAGACCCAGTACTTC. Its protein product is CSVEDLSGGAWETQYF.

The chain recombines TRBV5-6 with TRBJ2-3; no definite D call. Germline V CDR1 and CDR2: SGHDT, YYEEEE. V was trimmed by 7 bases and J by 2 bases, leaving 14 bases between them. The CDR3 has 14 residues. As DNA, the CDR3 is TGTGCCAGCGCTCAAACCGGTGACACAGATACGCAGTATTTT. This sequence encodes CASAQTGDTDTQYF.

The genes are TRBV27 and TRBJ2-1; no firm D call. Trimming pared 4 bases from V and 8 bases from J, leaving 18 bases between. Germline CDR1 reads MNHEY; CDR2 reads SMNVEV (reference sequence). The CDR3 has 15 residues. Written as DNA, the CDR3 is TGTGCCAGCAGTTCCTGGACGGATGGTTGGGATGAGCAGTTCTTC. It yields the protein CASSSWTDGWDEQFF.

This chain connects TRBV5-1 to TRBJ2-7, with a weak D call TRBD2 (5 bases). From germline, CDR1 is SGHRS and CDR2 YFSETQ. CDR3 length: 14 residues. V was clipped by 0 bases and J by 5 bases, with 12 bases between them. The CDR3 DNA reads TGCGCCAGCAGCTTGGAGGTAGGGAGTGACGAGCAGTACTTC. Protein sequence: CASSLEVGSDEQYF.

The chain combines TRBV6-2 or TRBV6-3 with TRBJ2-1; 8 bases line up with TRBD1. Germline CDR1 and CDR2: MNHEY and SVGEGT. The V gene end was trimmed by 7 bases and the J gene end by 4 bases; junction bases not matched to a gene: 12. The CDR3 spans 16 residues. CDR3 sequence reads: CASTIFSGQAYNEQFF. The CDR3 region has the DNA TGTGCCAGCACAATATTCTCGGGACAGGCGTACAATGAGCAGTTCTTC.

This clonotype has a count of ten or more. The genes are TRBV19 and TRBJ2-7; D perhaps matches TRBD1 (6 bases). The CDR3 is made up of 16 amino acids. V was cut by 5 bases and J by 3 bases, with 20 bases left in between. Looked up from germline, CDR1 is LNHDA and CDR2 is SQIVND (reference sequence). The CDR3 protein is CASSFQGSHPLYEQYV. Written as DNA, the CDR3 is TGTGCCAGTAGTTTCCAGGGGTCCCATCCCCTCTACGAGCAGTACGTC.

The chain combines TRBV7-6 with TRBJ2-5, with 7 bases aligning to TRBD1. The CDR3 is 13 amino acids. Losses at the gene ends were 6 bases for V and 13 bases for J; bases not matched to a gene: 14. The V gene's germline CDR1 is SGHVS and CDR2 FNYEAQ. The CDR3 DNA sequence: TGTGCCAGCAGTTCTAATTCAGGGGGACAATGGTACTTC. As protein: CASSSNSGGQWYF.

Notes on this clonotype: The germline gene is not matched at one end of the junction; a read error may be the cause. This rearrangement joins TRBV20-1 to TRBJ1-1; D unresolved. The germline V gene has CDR1 DFQATT and CDR2 SNEGSKA (reference sequence). This CDR3 has 12 amino acids. CDR3 residues: CSARQTNSEAFF. CDR3 bases: TGCAGTGCTAGACAGACGAACTCTGAAGCTTTCTTT.

In regard to this clonotype: A much larger clonotype is one base distant, so this may be a read error. V gene TRBV12-3 or TRBV12-4 combines with J gene TRBJ2-5; 7 bases line up with TRBD1. The CDR3 has 15 amino acids. The CDR3 region has the DNA TGTGTCAGCAGTTTATCCCCCCCGGACAGGGAGACCCAGTACTTC. Its translation: CVSSLSPPDRETQYF.

This clonotype occurred a few times. CDR3 nucleotide sequence: TGTGCCAGCAGCTTGGTCGCACTGGAGACCCAGTACTTC. Protein product: CASSLVALETQYF. The chain combines TRBV5-5 with TRBJ2-5; D is uncertain. This CDR3 is built from 13 residues. Per the germline V gene, CDR1 is SGHKS and CDR2 is YYEKEE (reference sequence). The V end was cut by 0 bases, the J end by 5 bases, with 8 bases between.

This chain connects TRBV20-1 to TRBJ2-7; 7 positions agree with TRBD1. V shed 3 bases and J 3 bases; nucleotides not matched to a gene: 8. CDR3 size: 14 residues. Germline loops: CDR1 DFQATT, CDR2 SNEGSKA (reference sequence). CDR3 sequence: CSARDRIAGYEQYF. CDR3 coding DNA: TGCAGTGCTAGGGACAGGATTGCTGGCTACGAGCAGTACTTC.

V usage is TRBV27 and J usage is TRBJ2-7; tentatively, D is TRBD1 (5 bases). Trimming stripped 10 bases from V and 1 base from J, with 11 bases between. The CDR3 runs to 12 residues. CDR1 and CDR2 (germline): MNHEY, SMNVEV (reference sequence). CDR3: CATYDSSYEQYF. CDR3 nucleotides: TGTGCCACTTATGACAGTTCCTACGAGCAGTACTTC.

This clonotype was observed many times. V gene TRBV7-8 combines with J gene TRBJ1-5; D is unresolved. Trimming removed 1 base from V and 2 bases from J, with 6 bases in between. Germline V gene data show CDR1 as SGHVS and CDR2 as FQNEAQ. The CDR3 consists of 14 residues. Here the CDR3 reads CASSLGSGNQPQHF. The DNA of the CDR3 is TGTGCCAGCAGCTTAGGGTCTGGCAATCAGCCCCAGCATTTT.

This clonotype has ten or more counts. V and J are TRBV7-2 and TRBJ1-1; D call uncertain. Germline CDR1 and CDR2: SGHTA and FQGNSA. This CDR3 has 15 amino acids. V was clipped by 1 base and J by 4 bases, with 13 bases between them. This chain's CDR3 is CASSLDTYGGTEAFF. The CDR3 DNA sequence: TGTGCCAGCAGCTTAGACACCTACGGAGGCACTGAAGCTTTCTTT.

This clonotype has just a few counts. The CDR3, as DNA: TGTGCCAGCAAGGAGGGGGCTAACTATGGCTACACCTTC. It is translated as CASKEGANYGYTF. The chain has TRBV27 and TRBJ1-2; tentatively, D is TRBD1 (6 bases). The CDR3 covers 13 residues. CDR1 and CDR2 from the germline V gene are MNHEY and SMNVEV (reference sequence). The V gene lost 7 bases and the J gene lost 0 bases, with 9 bases spanning the gap.

The V and J genes are TRBV12-3 or TRBV12-4 and TRBJ2-3, with unresolved D. V was trimmed by 6 bases and J by 4 bases, leaving 11 bases between them. The length of the CDR3 is 13 residues. The CDR3 spells CASRFVAPDTQYF. In DNA, the CDR3 is TGTGCCAGCAGATTCGTCGCGCCAGATACGCAGTATTTT.

Ten or more counts support this clonotype. The chain couples TRBV27 to TRBJ2-6; D is unresolved. V lost 1 base and J 3 bases, leaving 1 base between the germline ends. Germline CDR1 reads MNHEY; CDR2 reads SMNVEV (reference sequence). The CDR3 contains 13 residues. CDR3 amino acids: CASSLYGANVLTF. The CDR3 DNA reads as TGTGCCAGCAGTTTATATGGGGCCAACGTCCTGACTTTC. Filled out from reference TRBV27 and TRBJ2-6, the complete variable domain reads EAQVTQNPRYLITVTGKKLTVTCSQNMNHEYMSWYRQDPGLGLRQIYYSMNVEVTDKGDVPEGYKVSRKEKRNFPLILESPSPNQTSLYFCASSLYGANVLTFGAGSRLTVL.

The chain couples TRBV12-3 or TRBV12-4 to TRBJ1-5, with a tentative D call TRBD1 (5 bases). The germline V and J ends were trimmed by 5 bases and 2 bases, with 16 bases remaining between them. The CDR3 extends over 16 amino acids. The CDR3 protein is CASSPYDLGGNQPQHF. The CDR3 nucleotides are TGTGCCAGCAGTCCTTACGACTTGGGGGGCAATCAGCCCCAGCATTTT.

A remark on this clonotype: A read error may be the cause here, since a much bigger clone is one base away. DNA for the CDR3: TGTGCCAGCACTCCTCCGGGCGGGGGGGCGACAGATACGCAGTATTTT. This translates into CASTPPGGGATDTQYF. The rearrangement links TRBV12-3 or TRBV12-4 to TRBJ2-3, with 9 bases lining up with TRBD2. The CDR3 sequence is 16 residues long. V shed 7 bases and J 3 bases; nucleotides not matched to a gene: 11.

This clonotype was detected many times. The chain recombines TRBV7-6 with TRBJ1-6, with D perhaps TRBD1 (6 bases). Germline V lookup: CDR1 SGHVS, CDR2 FNYEAQ. V lost 7 bases and J 8 bases, leaving 15 bases between the germline ends. The CDR3 is 14 residues long. CDR3 sequence: CASKSGHGDSPLHF. The CDR3 DNA reads TGTGCCAGCAAATCGGGACACGGAGATTCACCCCTCCACTTT.